Shown below are 17 T cell receptor beta chains from a single sample sequenced in a study of cytomegalovirus exposure and HLA in healthy donors listed by TCRdb under 2017. The library came from the immunoSEQ multiplex PCR assay. For the multiplex PCR, a mixture combining 60 forward primers for TCR Vbeta segments and 13 reverse primers for TCR Jbeta segments was used. TCRdb obtained this table from immuneACCESS and retained in-frame rearrangements with V and J assigned. These tables miss some clones; where compared with another copy, unresolved V genes account for less than half of the shortfall, and the remainder is unexplained. Present in this sample are hundreds of thousands of clones, almost 80% of which were seen just once. In total, the top ten clones hold less than 4.5% of the sample. The sequencing sample was made of PBMCs. These receptors all stem from a male donor in good health and CMV-seronegative.

This chain joins TRBV6-6 and TRBJ2-4; TRBD1 matches 12 bases. V was clipped by 9 bases and J by 6 bases; unmatched bases: 6. CDR3 size: 14 residues. Germline CDR1 is MNHNY and CDR2 is SVGAGI (reference sequence). The CDR3 DNA reads as TGTGCCAGTAAAGCGGGACAGGGGGCAAACATTCAGTACTTC. Protein sequence: CASKAGQGANIQYF.

Written as DNA, the CDR3 is TGTGCCAGCAGCTTACGGGGTAGCCAAGAGACCCAGTACTTC. Protein product: CASSLRGSQETQYF. This chain links TRBV11-2 with TRBJ2-5; the D gene is possibly TRBD2 (5 bases). CDR3 size: 14 residues. From germline, CDR1 is SGHAT and CDR2 FQNNGV. V lost 2 bases and J 1 base, leaving 8 bases between the germline ends.

This chain links TRBV28 with TRBJ2-2; TRBD2 might be the D (5 bases). CDR3 length equals 14 residues. Between the trimmed V and J ends, which lost 7 bases and 6 bases, there was a span of 15 bases. The germline V gene encodes CDR1 MDHEN and CDR2 SYDVKM. The CDR3 region is CASIAWGDAGELFF. As DNA, the CDR3 is TGTGCCAGCATCGCTTGGGGAGACGCCGGGGAGCTGTTTTTT.

The chain uses TRBV14 and TRBJ2-7; 8 bases are a match to TRBD1. V dropped 5 bases and J dropped 1; count of bases not matched to a gene: 4. The CDR3 has 14 amino acids. The germline CDR1 and CDR2 sequences are SGHDN and FVKESK. CDR3 sequence: CASSYGQGSYEQYF. The DNA of the CDR3 is TGTGCCAGCAGCTACGGACAGGGTTCCTACGAGCAGTACTTC.

The rearrangement uses TRBV30 and TRBJ1-1; D is ambiguous. This CDR3 spans 11 amino acids. V lost 4 bases to trimming and J lost 1 base, with 4 bases between them. CDR1 is GTSNPN and CDR2 is SVGIG in the germline V gene (reference sequence). CDR3 nucleotides: TGTGCCTGGAATCAGAACACTGAAGCTTTCTTT. Translated, it gives CAWNQNTEAFF.

This CDR3 is CSVRLAPSSYNEQFF. CDR3 DNA: TGCAGCGTGCGACTAGCACCGAGCTCCTACAATGAGCAGTTCTTC. This sequence joins TRBV29-1 and TRBJ2-1, with 7 bases identical to TRBD2. V trimming: 6 bases; J trimming: 0 bases; junction bases outside the gene matches: 8. The CDR3 runs 15 residues. From germline, CDR1 is SQVTM and CDR2 ANQGSEA.

The rearrangement links TRBV11-3 to TRBJ2-2; D is unresolved. Between the trimmed V and J ends, which lost 3 bases and 4 bases, there was a span of 9 bases. The CDR3 runs 14 residues. The germline V gene encodes CDR1 SGHNT and CDR2 YENEEA. The CDR3 region is CASSFTSGTGELFF. The CDR3 DNA sequence: TGTGCCAGCAGCTTCACCTCGGGCACCGGGGAGCTGTTTTTT.

V gene TRBV6-4 combines with J gene TRBJ2-7, with 14 positions matching TRBD2. The CDR3 totals 15 residues. With 6 bases clipped from V and 5 bases from J, the junction kept 6 bases outside the gene matches. CDR1 and CDR2 from the germline V gene are MRHNA and SNTAGT. The DNA of the CDR3 is TGTGCCAGCAGGACTAGCGGGAGGGCCGCGGACGAGCAGTACTTC. Translated, it gives CASRTSGRAADEQYF.

The sample holds a few counts of this clone. CDR3 sequence reads: CASGSGGEKLFF. CDR3 DNA sequence: TGTGCCAGCGGCTCAGGGGGAGAAAAACTGTTTTTT. This sequence joins TRBV7-9 and TRBJ1-4; 7 bases align to TRBD1. The CDR3 sequence is 12 residues long. The V gene's germline CDR1 is SEHNR and CDR2 FQNEAQ (reference sequence). Trimming removed 8 bases from V and 8 bases from J; junction bases left unmatched: 5.

The V gene is TRBV7-2, the J gene TRBJ2-5; the D is unclear. Germline CDR1 and CDR2: SGHTA and FQGNSA. The CDR3 is 15 amino acids. V was cut by 0 bases and J by 4 bases, with 12 bases left in between. The CDR3 here is CASSLAGQVRETQYF. The CDR3 DNA follows: TGTGCCAGCAGCTTAGCGGGTCAGGTTAGAGAGACCCAGTACTTC.

The chain combines TRBV9 with TRBJ2-1, with TRBD2 matching 8 bases. Trimming removed 0 bases from V and 4 bases from J; junction bases left unmatched: 6. Germline V gene data show CDR1 as SGDLS and CDR2 as YYNGEE. CDR3 length equals 16 residues. CDR3 amino acids: CASSVGSSGAYNEQFF. In DNA form, the CDR3 reads TGTGCCAGCAGCGTAGGAAGTAGCGGGGCTTACAATGAGCAGTTCTTC.

A few counts support this clone. The V gene is TRBV30, the J gene TRBJ2-7, with a tentative D call TRBD1 (5 bases). The CDR3 is 12 amino acids. In germline, CDR1 is GTSNPN, CDR2 SVGIG (reference sequence). V lost 4 bases and J lost 5, with 12 bases in between. CDR3 coding DNA: TGTGCCTGGATGCAGGGCGGCCACGAGCAGTACTTC. Amino acid sequence: CAWMQGGHEQYF.

The chain combines TRBV19 with TRBJ2-1; the D gene is possibly TRBD1 (5 bases). The ends were cut back, 5 bases at V and 5 bases at J, with 13 bases in the middle. Germline loops: CDR1 LNHDA, CDR2 SQIVND (reference sequence). CDR3 length: 14 amino acids. DNA for the CDR3: TGTGCCAGTAGTGCGACAGCTAGAAACAATGAGCAGTTCTTC. Protein: CASSATARNNEQFF.

The rearrangement uses TRBV7-8 and TRBJ1-3, with 7 nucleotides matching TRBD1. The CDR3 extends over 16 amino acids. CDR1 and CDR2 from the germline V gene are SGHVS and FQNEAQ. The ends lost 5 bases at V and 0 bases at J; junction bases unmatched: 7. The CDR3 loop reads CASSPTGESSGNTIYF. In DNA, the CDR3 is TGTGCCAGCAGCCCAACAGGGGAGAGCTCTGGAAACACCATATATTTT. The full variable domain, in which reference TRBV7-8 and TRBJ1-3 provide the parts outside the CDR3, is GAGVSQSPRYKVAKRGQDVALRCDPISGHVSLFWYQQALGQGPEFLTYFQNEAQLDKSGLPSDRFFAERPEGSVSTLKIQRTQQEDSAVYLCASSPTGESSGNTIYFGEGSWLTVV.

The chain recombines TRBV27 with TRBJ2-7; 7 bases align to TRBD2. With V trimmed by 4 bases and J by 0 bases, 15 bases remained unmatched. Germline-derived CDR1 and CDR2 are MNHEY and SMNVEV (reference sequence). The CDR3 contains 18 residues. In DNA form, the CDR3 reads TGTGCCAGCAGTTCATACGCCGCTGTGGGGGGGAGCTCCTACGAGCAGTACTTC. This sequence encodes CASSSYAAVGGSSYEQYF.

The CDR3 here is CASSEQGYTEAFF. CDR3 DNA: TGTGCCAGCAGTGAGCAGGGGTACACTGAAGCTTTCTTT. The chain couples TRBV6-1 to TRBJ1-1; tentative D call: TRBD1 (6 bases). The CDR3 contains 13 residues. The germline V gene encodes CDR1 MNHNS and CDR2 SASEGT. V was cut by 3 bases and J by 3 bases, with 8 bases left in between.

This clone was seen only once. The chain is built from TRBV10-3 and TRBJ1-2; D gene uncertain. CDR1 and CDR2 (germline): ENHRY, SYGVKD. The CDR3 has 14 amino acids. V was cut by 2 bases and J by 3 bases, with 10 bases left in between. DNA of the CDR3: TGTGCCATCAGTGAGAGGCGGTTGGACTATGGCTACACCTTC. Its protein product is CAISERRLDYGYTF.